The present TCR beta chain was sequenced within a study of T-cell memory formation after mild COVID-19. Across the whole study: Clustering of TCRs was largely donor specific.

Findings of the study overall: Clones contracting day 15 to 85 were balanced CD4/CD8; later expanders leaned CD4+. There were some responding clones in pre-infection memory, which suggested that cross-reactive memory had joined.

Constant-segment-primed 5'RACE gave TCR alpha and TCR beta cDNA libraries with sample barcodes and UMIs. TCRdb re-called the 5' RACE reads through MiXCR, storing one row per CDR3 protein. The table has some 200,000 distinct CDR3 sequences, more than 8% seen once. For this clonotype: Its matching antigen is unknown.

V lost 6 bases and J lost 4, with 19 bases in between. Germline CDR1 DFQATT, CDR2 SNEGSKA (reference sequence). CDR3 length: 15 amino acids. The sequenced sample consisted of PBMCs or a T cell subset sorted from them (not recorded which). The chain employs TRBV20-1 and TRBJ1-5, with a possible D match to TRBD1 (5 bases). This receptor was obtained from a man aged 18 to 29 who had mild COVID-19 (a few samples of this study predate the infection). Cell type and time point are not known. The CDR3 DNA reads TGCAGTGCCTCCGGGGACCCCGGTAGTAATCAGCCCCAGCATTTT. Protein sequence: CSASGDPGSNQPQHF.